The clone carrying this T cell receptor beta chain has just a few counts. From the RT-PCR reads, TCRdb called clonotypes with MiXCR, one entry per CDR3 protein. The data show under 550,000 distinct CDR3 sequences, less than 8% seen once. The CDR3 is 14 amino acids. Trimming cost V 7 bases and J 1 base, with 13 bases left between them. CDR1 and CDR2 (germline): MNHNS, SASEGT. This entry comes from a study of response to subunit inactivated influenza vaccine. V usage is TRBV6-1 and J usage is TRBJ2-5; D ambiguous. Sample: PBMCs from blood, taken less than 30 months after vaccination. The TCR was taken from a man in his fifties or sixties who received an inactivated influenza vaccine. CDR3 residues: CASTLHWGQETQYF. Written as DNA, the CDR3 is TGTGCCAGCACCCTCCACTGGGGCCAAGAGACCCAGTACTTC.